The 19 T cell receptor beta chains listed next were all sequenced from one sample in a study of CD8 T cells in ankylosing spondylitis (dated by TCRdb to 2017 to 2019). On the study overall, not on this receptor specifically: A TCR beta motif made up of under ten highly homologous amino acid variants appeared to be characteristic of blood from ankylosing spondylitis patients.

These TCRs are of unknown antigen specificity. Library generation was performed with 5' RACE. Sequencing took place on an Illumina HiSeq 2500. The public sequencing data were trimmed at Q25 with fastp and processed into clonotypes with MiXCR by TCRdb, which kept only in-frame beta chains. Rows are unified per CDR3 protein, each entry keeping the most common DNA and genes. The sample has about 220,000 distinct CDR3 sequences on record, just under 7.5% of them singletons. The top ten clones comprise over 12% of the sample. Sequences were obtained from blood, either unsorted or a sorted T cell fraction (not recorded which). The receptor set was obtained from a male donor with ankylosing spondylitis.

In its sample, this clonotype ranks as medium-sized. The rearrangement links TRBV6-4 to TRBJ2-1; possibly TRBD2 for D (6 bases). Germline V gene lookup returns CDR1 MRHNA and CDR2 SNTAGT. The germline V and J ends were trimmed by 4 bases and 6 bases, with 13 bases remaining between them. The CDR3 extends over 14 amino acids. Here the CDR3 reads CASSATTSSNEQFF. The CDR3 DNA reads TGTGCCAGCAGTGCTACAACTAGCAGCAATGAGCAGTTCTTC.

The V call is TRBV7-9, the J call TRBJ2-2; D gene ambiguous. Trimming removed 5 bases from V and 3 bases from J, with 7 bases in between. This CDR3 has 13 amino acids. CDR1 and CDR2 (germline): SEHNR, FQNEAQ (reference sequence). The CDR3 coding sequence is TGTGCCAGCAGCCTTACCTACACCGGGGAGCTGTTTTTT. This codes for CASSLTYTGELFF.

The V and J genes are TRBV10-3 and TRBJ2-7; no firm D call. CDR1 is ENHRY and CDR2 is SYGVKD in the germline V gene. The CDR3 totals 11 residues. Trimming pared 4 bases from V and 7 bases from J, leaving 8 bases between. The chain's CDR3 is CAISVLGEQYF. As DNA, the CDR3 is TGTGCCATCAGTGTATTGGGGGAGCAGTACTTC.

This clonotype showed up just a few times. The V gene is TRBV7-2, the J gene TRBJ2-3; 7 nucleotides align to TRBD2. V gave up 0 bases and J gave up 5 bases; unmatched junction bases: 5. CDR3 length equals 15 residues. Per the germline V gene, CDR1 is SGHTA and CDR2 is FQGNSA. Written as DNA, the CDR3 is TGTGCCAGCAGCTTAGCGGGAGGGCCCCGAGATACGCAGTATTTT. It encodes CASSLAGGPRDTQYF.

This clonotype has a count of ten or more. This chain uses TRBV27 with TRBJ1-2; D is undetermined. Between the trimmed V and J ends, which lost 5 bases and 4 bases, there was a span of 11 bases. Germline V lookup: CDR1 MNHEY, CDR2 SMNVEV (reference sequence). This CDR3 contains 13 residues. This CDR3 reads CASSVKGGYGYTF. In nucleotides, the CDR3 is TGTGCCAGCAGTGTGAAGGGAGGCTATGGCTACACCTTC.

The table lists this clonotype with a few counts. The chain carries TRBV9 and TRBJ1-1, with D maybe TRBD1 (5 bases). The length of the CDR3 is 13 residues. The germline gives CDR1 SGDLS, CDR2 YYNGEE. The V end was cut by 3 bases, the J end by 4 bases, with 10 bases between. The CDR3 loop reads CASSEGSGTEAFF. In DNA form, the CDR3 reads TGTGCCAGCAGCGAGGGGTCGGGCACTGAAGCTTTCTTT.

This clonotype was seen more than once but under ten times. The rearrangement links TRBV3-1 to TRBJ2-7; perhaps TRBD2 as D (5 bases). V gave up 4 bases and J gave up 0 bases, with 10 bases separating them. The CDR3 is 14 amino acids. In germline, CDR1 is LGHDT, CDR2 YNNKEL (reference sequence). CDR3 coding DNA: TGTGCCAGCAGCCCCACTAGGAGCTCCTACGAGCAGTACTTC. Protein: CASSPTRSSYEQYF.

This clonotype was seen ten or more times. V gene TRBV4-1 combines with J gene TRBJ2-7; 9 bases align to TRBD1. Per germline, CDR1 MGHRA and CDR2 YSYEKL. This CDR3 is 13 amino acids long. V lost 5 bases and J lost 6; bases outside the gene matches: 5. This chain's CDR3 is CASSSTGGGEQYF. The CDR3 DNA is TGCGCCAGCAGCTCCACAGGGGGCGGCGAGCAGTACTTC.

The J gene is TRBJ1-1, the V gene TRBV5-1, with 9 positions matching TRBD1. The trim removed 4 bases at V and 5 bases at J, leaving 6 bases unmatched. Germline V gene sequence: CDR1 SGHRS, CDR2 YFSETQ. There are 14 residues in the CDR3. The CDR3 nucleotides are TGCGCCAGCAGCGTTACAGGGGGCGCAACTGAAGCTTTCTTT. Its protein product is CASSVTGGATEAFF.

This clonotype was recorded at least ten times. The rearrangement links TRBV28 to TRBJ2-3; D perhaps matches TRBD2 (6 bases). Per the germline V gene, CDR1 is MDHEN and CDR2 is SYDVKM. The CDR3 sequence is 17 residues long. V was shortened by 3 bases and J by 2 bases, with 18 bases between the two germline ends. CDR3 residues: CASSFQSVSGYTDTQYF. The CDR3 bases are TGTGCCAGCAGTTTCCAGTCTGTTAGCGGCTACACAGATACGCAGTATTTT.

This clonotype was seen repeatedly, ten times or more. This rearrangement joins TRBV9 to TRBJ2-7, with TRBD1 identical over 9 bases. V lost 2 bases to trimming and J lost 3 bases; unmatched junction nucleotides: 6. The CDR3 is 15 amino acids. Germline loops: CDR1 SGDLS, CDR2 YYNGEE. DNA of the CDR3: TGTGCCAGCAGCGTGTCCGGGACAGGGTACTACGAGCAGTACTTC. This sequence encodes CASSVSGTGYYEQYF.

In this sample, this clonotype turned up many times. The chain links TRBV3-1 to TRBJ1-2; perhaps TRBD1 as D (5 bases). V was shortened by 0 bases and J by 5 bases, with 13 bases between the two germline ends. The germline V gene has CDR1 LGHDT and CDR2 YNNKEL (reference sequence). The CDR3 spans 15 residues. The CDR3 region has the DNA TGTGCCAGCAGCCAAGATCGGGGCAAGCCATATGGCTACACCTTC. This codes for CASSQDRGKPYGYTF.

This clonotype has at least ten counts. J is TRBJ1-4 and V is TRBV5-1; a weak D match, TRBD1 (5 bases). CDR3 length: 13 amino acids. Germline V lookup: CDR1 SGHRS, CDR2 YFSETQ. The V end was cut by 0 bases, the J end by 5 bases, with 5 bases between. The CDR3 sequence: CASSLEGNEKLFF. DNA for the CDR3: TGCGCCAGCAGCTTGGAGGGGAATGAAAAACTGTTTTTT.

The CDR3 sequence is CASSFRQTYEQYF. DNA for the CDR3: TGTGCCAGCAGCTTCCGACAGACCTACGAGCAGTACTTC. V gene TRBV7-2 combines with J gene TRBJ2-7, with a tentative D call TRBD1 (5 bases). Trimming removed 3 bases from V and 2 bases from J, with 8 bases in between. CDR3 length equals 13 residues. Germline values: CDR1 SGHTA, CDR2 FQGNSA.

The chain links TRBV27 to TRBJ2-7; no firm D call. V was clipped by 2 bases and J by 2 bases, with 13 bases between them. The CDR3 is made up of 15 amino acids. CDR1 is MNHEY, CDR2 SMNVEV, per germline (reference sequence). CDR3 in amino acids: CASSLGALMPYEQYF. The CDR3, as DNA: TGTGCCAGCAGTTTAGGTGCATTAATGCCCTACGAGCAGTACTTC.

This clonotype was counted at least ten times. This rearrangement joins TRBV12-3 or TRBV12-4 to TRBJ2-1; 9 bases align to TRBD2. Trimming at V came to 3 bases and at J to 5 bases, leaving 5 bases not matched to a gene. The CDR3 has 15 amino acids. The CDR3 DNA follows: TGTGCCAGCAGTTTGGCGCCTAGCGGGGACAATGAGCAGTTCTTC. Its protein product is CASSLAPSGDNEQFF.

This clonotype was seen at least ten times. This sequence joins TRBV12-3 or TRBV12-4 and TRBJ2-3; D gene unclear. The V and J ends lost 6 bases and 6 bases respectively, with 7 bases between them. This CDR3 is built from 11 residues. The CDR3 DNA reads TGTGCCAGCAGCTTCGGTGATACGCAGTATTTT. It yields the protein CASSFGDTQYF.

This clonotype was recorded at least ten times. The chain recombines TRBV2 with TRBJ2-5, with TRBD2 as a possible D gene (6 bases). The CDR3 runs 15 residues. Trimming took 5 bases from V and 2 from J, leaving 15 bases between them. Germline-derived CDR1 and CDR2 are SNHLY and FYNNEI. The CDR3 DNA reads as TGTGCCAGCAGTCGGATGGTAGCGGTTCAAGAGACCCAGTACTTC. Translating gives CASSRMVAVQETQYF.

This clonotype was recorded only once. A junction boundary mismatches the germline segment, possibly from a read error. V and J are TRBV2 and TRBJ1-5, with 8 bases that match TRBD1. The V gene's germline CDR1 is SNHLY and CDR2 FYNNEI. The CDR3 length is 14 residues. Here the CDR3 reads CATTDRQGNQPEHF. In nucleotides, the CDR3 is TGTGCCACCACAGACCGACAGGGGAATCAGCCCGAGCATTTT. Complete variable domain (other parts from reference TRBV2 and TRBJ1-5): EPEVTQTPSHQVTQMGQEVILRCVPISNHLYFYWYRQILGQKVEFLVSFYNNEISEKSEIFDDQFSVERPDGSNFTLKIRSTKLEDSAMYFCATTDRQGNQPEHFGDGTRLSIL.